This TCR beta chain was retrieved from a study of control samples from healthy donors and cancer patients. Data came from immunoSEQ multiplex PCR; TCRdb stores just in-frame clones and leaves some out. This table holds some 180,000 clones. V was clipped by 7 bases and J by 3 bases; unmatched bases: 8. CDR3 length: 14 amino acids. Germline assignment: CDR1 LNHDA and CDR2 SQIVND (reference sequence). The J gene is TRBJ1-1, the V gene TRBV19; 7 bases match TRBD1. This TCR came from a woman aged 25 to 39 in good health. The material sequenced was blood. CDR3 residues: CASTQQGWYTEAFF. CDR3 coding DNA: TGTGCCAGTACTCAACAGGGGTGGTACACTGAAGCTTTCTTT.